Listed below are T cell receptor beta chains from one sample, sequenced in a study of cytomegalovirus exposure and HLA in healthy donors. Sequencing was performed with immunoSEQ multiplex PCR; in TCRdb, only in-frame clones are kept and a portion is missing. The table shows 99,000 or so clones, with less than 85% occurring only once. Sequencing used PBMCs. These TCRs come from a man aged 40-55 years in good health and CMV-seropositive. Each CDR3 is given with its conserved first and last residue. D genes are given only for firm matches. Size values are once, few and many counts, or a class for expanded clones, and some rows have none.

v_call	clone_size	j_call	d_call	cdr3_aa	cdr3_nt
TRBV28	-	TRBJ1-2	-	CASPLRESWYGYTF	TGTGCCAGCCCGTTGCGGGAGTCATGGTATGGCTACACCTTC
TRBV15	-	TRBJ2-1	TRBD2	CATSREVLAGAYNEQFF	TGTGCCACCAGCAGAGAGGTCCTAGCGGGAGCCTACAATGAGCAGTTCTTC
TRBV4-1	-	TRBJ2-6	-	CASGQTSTSGANVLTF	TGCGCCAGCGGGCAAACCTCTACCTCTGGGGCCAACGTCCTGACTTTC
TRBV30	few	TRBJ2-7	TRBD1	CAWSPYRGQSSYEQYF	TGTGCCTGGAGTCCCTACAGGGGTCAGAGCTCCTACGAGCAGTACTTC
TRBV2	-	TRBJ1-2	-	CASSRQGYGYTF	TGTGCCAGCTCACGCCAGGGCTATGGCTACACCTTC
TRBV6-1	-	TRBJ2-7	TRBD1	CASSTDRGHYEQYF	TGTGCCAGCAGTACTGACAGGGGGCACTACGAGCAGTACTTC
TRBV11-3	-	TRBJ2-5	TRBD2	CASSRTSQETQYF	TGTGCCAGCAGCCGGACTAGCCAAGAGACCCAGTACTTC
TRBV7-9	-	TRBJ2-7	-	CASSLLSGSSSEQYF	TGTGCCAGCAGCTTATTATCGGGATCCTCGTCCGAGCAGTACTTC
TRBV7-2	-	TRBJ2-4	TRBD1	CASSFGQGDSQYF	TGTGCCAGCAGCTTTGGACAGGGAGACAGTCAGTACTTC
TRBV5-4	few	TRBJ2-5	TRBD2	CASSPGTSGQETQYF	TGTGCCAGCAGTCCGGGGACTAGCGGGCAAGAGACCCAGTACTTC
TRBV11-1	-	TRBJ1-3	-	CASSFGASGVGNTIYF	TGTGCCAGCAGCTTCGGGGCTTCGGGAGTCGGAAACACCATATATTTT
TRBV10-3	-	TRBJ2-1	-	CAISETDLEQFF	TGTGCCATCAGTGAAACTGACTTGGAGCAGTTCTTC
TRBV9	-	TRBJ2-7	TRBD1	CASSVGGTGGTYEQYF	TGTGCCAGCAGCGTAGGGGGGACAGGGGGAACCTACGAGCAGTACTTC
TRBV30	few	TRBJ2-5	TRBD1	CAWSPGQGRGAQETQYF	TGTGCCTGGAGCCCTGGACAGGGACGAGGGGCTCAAGAGACCCAGTACTTC
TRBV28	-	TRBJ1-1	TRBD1	CASSVGWQGAWGDTEAFF	TGTGCCAGCAGTGTTGGGTGGCAGGGGGCCTGGGGTGACACTGAAGCTTTCTTT
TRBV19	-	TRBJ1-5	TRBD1	CASSIQGVGNQPQHF	TGTGCCAGTAGTATACAGGGGGTAGGCAATCAGCCCCAGCATTTT
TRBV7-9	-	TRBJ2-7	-	CSSSLVIEQYF	TGTTCCAGCAGCTTAGTAATCGAGCAGTACTTC
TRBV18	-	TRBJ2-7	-	CASSGRQVAYEQYF	TGTGCCAGCTCAGGAAGACAGGTTGCCTACGAGCAGTACTTC
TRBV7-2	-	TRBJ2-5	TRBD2	CASSPMTGGLGETQYF	TGTGCCAGCAGCCCCATGACGGGGGGTTTGGGGGAGACCCAGTACTTC
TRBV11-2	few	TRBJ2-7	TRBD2	CASSSGLAGLQYF	TGTGCCAGCAGCTCGGGACTAGCGGGTCTTCAGTACTTC
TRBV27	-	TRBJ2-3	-	CASSLTSTDTQYF	TGTGCCAGCAGTTTGACTAGCACAGATACGCAGTATTTT
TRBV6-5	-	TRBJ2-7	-	CASSYSRGPYEQYF	TGTGCCAGCAGTTACTCGCGCGGCCCCTACGAGCAGTACTTC
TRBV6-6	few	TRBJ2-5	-	CASSQILVGFETQYF	TGTGCCAGCAGCCAAATACTAGTAGGGTTCGAGACCCAGTACTTC
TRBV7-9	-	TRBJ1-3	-	CASSWREEGKTGNTIYF	TGTGCCAGCAGCTGGCGAGAGGAGGGGAAAACGGGAAACACCATATATTTT
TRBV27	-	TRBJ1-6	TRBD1	CASSYTRTGVLISYNSPLHF	TGTGCCAGCAGTTACACCAGGACAGGGGTCCTCATCTCCTATAATTCACCCCTCCACTTT
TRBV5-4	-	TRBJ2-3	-	CASSSQRPGGTDTQYF	TGTGCCAGCAGCTCCCAGCGGCCTGGAGGCACAGATACGCAGTATTTT